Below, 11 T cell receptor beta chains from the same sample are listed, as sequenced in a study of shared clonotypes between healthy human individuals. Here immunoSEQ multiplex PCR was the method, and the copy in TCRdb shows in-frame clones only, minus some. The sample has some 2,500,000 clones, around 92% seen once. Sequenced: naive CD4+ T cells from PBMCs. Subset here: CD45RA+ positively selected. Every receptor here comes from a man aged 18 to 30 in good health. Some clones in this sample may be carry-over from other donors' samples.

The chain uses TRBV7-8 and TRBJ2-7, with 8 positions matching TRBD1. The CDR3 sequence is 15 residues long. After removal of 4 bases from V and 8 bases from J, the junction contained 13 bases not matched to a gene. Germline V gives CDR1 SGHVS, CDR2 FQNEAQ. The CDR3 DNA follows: TGTGCCAGCAGCTCTCAAACCGGACAGGGTAAAAAGCAGTACTTC. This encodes CASSSQTGQGKKQYF.

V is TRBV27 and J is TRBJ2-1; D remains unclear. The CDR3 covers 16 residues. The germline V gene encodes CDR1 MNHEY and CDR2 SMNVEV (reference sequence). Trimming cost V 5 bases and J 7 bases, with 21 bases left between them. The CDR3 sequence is CASSPPAQTYRNEQFF. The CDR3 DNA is TGTGCCAGCAGTCCCCCCGCGCAGACCTACCGGAATGAGCAGTTCTTC.

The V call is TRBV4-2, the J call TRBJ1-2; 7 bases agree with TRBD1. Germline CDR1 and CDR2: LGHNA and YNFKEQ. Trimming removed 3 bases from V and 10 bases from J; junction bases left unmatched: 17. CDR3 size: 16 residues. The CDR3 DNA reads TGTGCCAGCAGCCAGCAACCGGGACAGAAAAGAAGAGACTACACCTTC. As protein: CASSQQPGQKRRDYTF.

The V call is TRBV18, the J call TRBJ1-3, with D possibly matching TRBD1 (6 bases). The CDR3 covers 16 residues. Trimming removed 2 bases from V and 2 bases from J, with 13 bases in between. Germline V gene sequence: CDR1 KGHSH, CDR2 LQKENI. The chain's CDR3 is CASSPGTLLTGNTIYF. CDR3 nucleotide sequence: TGTGCCAGCTCACCAGGGACACTTCTAACTGGAAACACCATATATTTT.

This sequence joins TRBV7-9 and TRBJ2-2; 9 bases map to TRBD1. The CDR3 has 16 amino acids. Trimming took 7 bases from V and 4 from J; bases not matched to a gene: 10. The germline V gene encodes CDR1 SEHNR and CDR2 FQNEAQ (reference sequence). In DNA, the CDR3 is TGTGCCAGCACCGGAAGGGGACAGGGTCCCACCGGGGAGCTGTTTTTT. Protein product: CASTGRGQGPTGELFF.

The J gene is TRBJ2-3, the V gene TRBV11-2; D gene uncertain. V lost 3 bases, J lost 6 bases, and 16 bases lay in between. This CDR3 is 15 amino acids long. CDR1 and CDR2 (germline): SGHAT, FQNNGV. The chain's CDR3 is CASSFGRSELDTQYF. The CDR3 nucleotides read TGTGCCAGCAGCTTCGGACGCTCCGAGTTGGATACGCAGTATTTT.

CDR3 protein: CASSGSTLQFF. The CDR3 DNA is TGTGCCAGCAGCGGCAGCACTCTTCAGTTCTTC. This chain links TRBV5-4 with TRBJ2-1, with D unresolved. Germline CDR1 SGHNT, CDR2 YYREEE (reference sequence). V was shortened by 4 bases and J by 13 bases, with 12 bases between the two germline ends. The CDR3 has 11 residues. The full variable domain, in which reference TRBV5-4 and TRBJ2-1 provide the parts outside the CDR3, is ETGVTQSPTHLIKTRGQQVTLRCSSQSGHNTVSWYQQALGQGPQFIFQYYREEENGRGNFPPRFSGLQFPNYSSELNVNALELDDSALYLCASSGSTLQFFGPGTRLTVL.

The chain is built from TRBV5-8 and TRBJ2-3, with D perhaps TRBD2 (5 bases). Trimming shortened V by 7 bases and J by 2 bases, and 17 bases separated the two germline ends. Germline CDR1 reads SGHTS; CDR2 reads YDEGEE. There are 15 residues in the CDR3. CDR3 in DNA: TGTGCCAGCGGCCCTGTGGGAGCCGACACAGATACGCAGTATTTT. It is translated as CASGPVGADTDTQYF.

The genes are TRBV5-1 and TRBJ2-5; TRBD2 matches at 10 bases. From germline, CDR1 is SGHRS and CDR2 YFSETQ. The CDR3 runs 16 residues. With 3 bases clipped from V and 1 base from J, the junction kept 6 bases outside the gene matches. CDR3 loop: CASSWKASGSQETQYF. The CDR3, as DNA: TGCGCCAGCAGCTGGAAGGCTAGCGGGAGCCAAGAGACCCAGTACTTC.

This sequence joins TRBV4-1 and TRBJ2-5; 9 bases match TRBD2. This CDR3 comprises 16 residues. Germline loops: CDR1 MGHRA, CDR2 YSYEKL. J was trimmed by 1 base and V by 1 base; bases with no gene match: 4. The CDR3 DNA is TGCGCCAGCAGCCAAGGGGTAGCGGGAGTCCAAGAGACCCAGTACTTC. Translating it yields CASSQGVAGVQETQYF.

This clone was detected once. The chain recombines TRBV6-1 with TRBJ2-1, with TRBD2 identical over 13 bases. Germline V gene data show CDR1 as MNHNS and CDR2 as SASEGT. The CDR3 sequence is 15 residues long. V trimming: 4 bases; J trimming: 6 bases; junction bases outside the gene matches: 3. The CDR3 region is CASSVGLAGINEQFF. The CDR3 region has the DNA TGTGCCAGCAGTGTGGGACTAGCGGGAATCAATGAGCAGTTCTTC.